The rows below give T cell receptor beta chains drawn from one sample of a study of blood T cell repertoires in COVID-19. Assay: immunoSEQ multiplex PCR; the TCRdb copy retains only in-frame clones and omits some. This repertoire shows some 260,000 clones, approximately 90% found once; its top ten account for roughly 6%. Sequencing was performed on PBMCs or T cells enriched from blood (not recorded which). Every receptor here comes from a woman under 40 with acute COVID-19. Each CDR3 is given without its conserved first and last residue. Some rows mark clone size as missing; the rest say once, few, many or name a class of expanded clone.

CDR3: ASSTGQGGNTEAF; V: TRBV7-3; J: TRBJ1-1; size: .
CDR3: ASSATQGLNTEAF; V: TRBV2; J: TRBJ1-1; size: .
CDR3: AISAQPGQGREKLF; V: TRBV10-3; J: TRBJ1-4; size: .
CDR3: ASRQAPGLAGQSSYNEQF; V: TRBV7-6; J: TRBJ2-1; size: .
CDR3: ASSFYSRLAENTGELF; V: TRBV28; J: TRBJ2-2; size: .
CDR3: ASSWGPGLAGEQNEQF; V: TRBV7-2; J: TRBJ2-1; size: .
CDR3: ASSYEGTGTDTQY; V: TRBV6-5; J: TRBJ2-3; size: .
CDR3: ASSPTVPPDTQY; V: TRBV18; J: TRBJ2-3; size: .
CDR3: ASSPPDAVTQY; V: TRBV18; J: TRBJ2-5; size: .
CDR3: ASSLMAGPSGEQY; V: TRBV7-8; J: TRBJ2-7; size: .
CDR3: ASSADFNYGYT; V: TRBV9; J: TRBJ1-2; size: .
CDR3: ASRPLDRRGTQY; V: TRBV6-5; J: TRBJ2-5; size: .
CDR3: ASSLGHSVNTGELF; V: TRBV5-4; J: TRBJ2-2; size: .
CDR3: ASSGATYEQY; V: TRBV7-9; J: TRBJ2-7; size: .
CDR3: ASTEAGRAKNIQY; V: TRBV28; J: TRBJ2-4; size: .
CDR3: ASSAARTGIYEQY; V: TRBV7-9; J: TRBJ2-7; size: .
CDR3: ATTPEQEPYSPLH; V: TRBV28; J: TRBJ1-6; size: .
CDR3: ASSERANEQF; V: TRBV2; J: TRBJ2-1; size: .
CDR3: ASSQDPDRLVGNEQF; V: TRBV4-2; J: TRBJ2-1; size: .
CDR3: ATSDPSGGQGGQPQH; V: TRBV24-1; J: TRBJ1-5; size: .
CDR3: ASSLVADGANEQF; V: TRBV5-1; J: TRBJ2-1; size: .
CDR3: ASSPAEAGVNEQF; V: TRBV6-2/TRBV6-3; J: TRBJ2-1; size: .
CDR3: ASSTGLAGVGYEQY; V: TRBV14; J: TRBJ2-7; size: .
CDR3: ASSDRVRGYT; V: TRBV9; J: TRBJ1-2; size: .
CDR3: ASSQSGGPYYEQY; V: TRBV19; J: TRBJ2-7; size: .
CDR3: ASSQGRYEQY; V: TRBV3-1/TRBV3-2; J: TRBJ2-7; size: .
CDR3: ASSSGRAVSTDTQY; V: TRBV28; J: TRBJ2-3; size: .
CDR3: ASSLQPGTGMDEQF; V: TRBV5-1; J: TRBJ2-1; size: once
CDR3: ASSPTGFDTDTQY; V: TRBV28; J: TRBJ2-3; size: once
CDR3: ASSARQGAASNSPLH; V: TRBV6-1; J: TRBJ1-6; size: .
CDR3: ASSQRQNSGNTIY; V: TRBV14; J: TRBJ1-3; size: .
CDR3: ASTSRGGGNTGELF; V: TRBV2; J: TRBJ2-2; size: .
CDR3: AWSSGGEQY; V: TRBV30; J: TRBJ2-7; size: .
CDR3: ASKTDINYGYT; V: TRBV19; J: TRBJ1-2; size: .
CDR3: ASLSDSSYEQY; V: TRBV10-2; J: TRBJ2-7; size: .
CDR3: ASSFGLAGILAKNIQY; V: TRBV28; J: TRBJ2-4; size: .
CDR3: ASSSTSGMRFHEQF; V: TRBV7-2; J: TRBJ2-1; size: .